The 16 T cell receptor beta chains given below trace back to one sample, sequenced in a study of shared clonotypes between healthy human individuals. Libraries were prepared by immunoSEQ multiplex PCR; TCRdb keeps only in-frame clonotypes and omits some of them. This sample has 600,000 or so clones, with 95% to 98% found just once. As defined, naive CD8 cells were CD45RO-negative and positively selected for CCR7, with terminally differentiated effector memory CD45RA+ cells excluded. Source material: naive CD8+ T cells sorted from blood. The receptors were sampled from a man aged 25-45 years in good health.

This clone was found once. This chain uses TRBV6-5 with TRBJ1-4, with D perhaps TRBD1 (5 bases). Germline V gene lookup returns CDR1 MNHEY and CDR2 SVGAGI. The CDR3 is 13 residues long. The V end was cut by 0 bases, the J end by 10 bases, with 9 bases between. CDR3 sequence (DNA): TGTGCCAGCAGTTACTCGCAGGGAGGAAAACTGTTTTTT. It encodes CASSYSQGGKLFF.

The V gene is TRBV28, the J gene TRBJ1-1, with a tentative D call TRBD1 (6 bases). The CDR3 totals 17 residues. V was pared by 6 bases and J by 4 bases, with 24 bases between. Germline-derived CDR1 and CDR2 are MDHEN and SYDVKM. The CDR3 DNA reads as TGTGCCAGCAGCCCCGCCACAGGGAGGATGTGGTCCACTGAAGCTTTCTTT. Its protein is CASSPATGRMWSTEAFF.

The chain is built from TRBV6-5 and TRBJ2-1, with 8 nucleotides matching TRBD1. Germline CDR1 is MNHEY and CDR2 is SVGAGI. The CDR3 extends over 15 amino acids. J lost 8 bases, V lost 9 bases, and 15 bases had no gene match. Here the CDR3 DNA reads TGTGCCAGTCGACTAATCGGGACAGGCGACGATGAGCAGTTCTTC. It yields the protein CASRLIGTGDDEQFF.

The chain uses TRBV19 and TRBJ1-5; a possible D gene is TRBD1 (5 bases). Between the trimmed V and J ends, which lost 5 bases and 7 bases, there was a span of 9 bases. The V gene's germline CDR1 is LNHDA and CDR2 SQIVND (reference sequence). The CDR3 loop spans 12 amino acids. The CDR3 DNA sequence: TGTGCCAGTAGTTGGGGGGGGCAGCCCCAGCATTTT. It yields the protein CASSWGGQPQHF.

The chain is built from TRBV7-6 and TRBJ2-1; D not certain. The CDR3 is made up of 11 amino acids. CDR1 and CDR2 (germline): SGHVS, FNYEAQ. V dropped 3 bases and J dropped 9 bases, with 6 bases sitting between them. In nucleotides, the CDR3 is TGTGCCAGCAGCTTGGGTGGTGAGCAGTTCTTC. As protein: CASSLGGEQFF.

The rearrangement uses TRBV20-1 and TRBJ2-7; weak D call: TRBD2 (5 bases). Trimming pared 5 bases from V and 7 bases from J, leaving 12 bases between. CDR3 length: 11 amino acids. The germline V gene encodes CDR1 DFQATT and CDR2 SNEGSKA (reference sequence). The CDR3 sequence: CSAYTPGEQYF. The CDR3 DNA reads TGCAGTGCTTACACCCCGGGGGAGCAGTACTTC.

V gene TRBV7-9 combines with J gene TRBJ2-1; D is unclear. Germline V gene data show CDR1 as SEHNR and CDR2 as FQNEAQ (reference sequence). V lost 4 bases, J lost 6 bases, and 7 bases lay in between. The CDR3 is made up of 12 amino acids. The CDR3 DNA reads TGTGCCAGCAGCTCCGCTTCCAATGAGCAGTTCTTC. Amino acids: CASSSASNEQFF.

This sequence joins TRBV27 and TRBJ2-7; D could derive from TRBD1 or TRBD2 (6 bases each). This CDR3 spans 14 amino acids. Looked up from germline, CDR1 is MNHEY and CDR2 is SMNVEV (reference sequence). The germline V and J ends were trimmed by 1 base and 5 bases, with 12 bases remaining between them. The CDR3 loop is CASSLLGGADEQYF. CDR3 coding DNA: TGTGCCAGCAGTTTATTGGGGGGCGCGGACGAGCAGTACTTC.

In DNA form, the CDR3 reads TGTGCCAGCAGCGCAGCCCCCTACGAGCAGTACTTC. Translating gives CASSAAPYEQYF. The gene calls are TRBV7-8 and TRBJ2-7; no definite D call. Germline CDR1 reads SGHVS; CDR2 reads FQNEAQ. Trimming stripped 5 bases from V and 2 bases from J, with 7 bases between. This CDR3 has 12 residues.

This rearrangement joins TRBV7-9 to TRBJ2-3, with 8 bases matching TRBD2. The CDR3 loop spans 17 amino acids. Losses at the gene ends were 5 bases for V and 2 bases for J; bases not matched to a gene: 12. The germline CDR1 and CDR2 sequences are SEHNR and FQNEAQ (reference sequence). CDR3 loop: CASSPPRSGSPTDTQYF. The CDR3 DNA is TGTGCCAGCAGCCCACCCCGCAGCGGGAGTCCCACAGATACGCAGTATTTT.

As regards this clone: The same CDR3 also results from other DNA sequences found in this sample. This chain joins TRBV28 and TRBJ2-7; D uncertain. Germline V lookup: CDR1 MDHEN, CDR2 SYDVKM. V gave up 5 bases and J gave up 3 bases, with 5 bases separating them. CDR3 size: 11 residues. The CDR3 loop is CASSPHYEQYF. The CDR3 region has the DNA TGTGCCAGCAGTCCCCACTACGAGCAGTACTTC.

V gene TRBV2 combines with J gene TRBJ1-4, with D tentatively TRBD1 (6 bases). V was shortened by 11 bases and J by 4 bases, with 17 bases between the two germline ends. The CDR3 has 14 residues. Looked up from germline, CDR1 is SNHLY and CDR2 is FYNNEI. The CDR3 region has the DNA TGTGCCCGTTACAAGGACAGTTTTAATGAAAAACTGTTTTTT. Protein sequence: CARYKDSFNEKLFF.

The genes are TRBV2 and TRBJ2-2; 8 nucleotides agree with TRBD2. CDR3 size: 14 residues. Germline V gives CDR1 SNHLY, CDR2 FYNNEI. V was pared by 11 bases and J by 0 bases, with 5 bases of the junction left unmatched. The CDR3 spells CAGRSGANTGELFF. CDR3 nucleotide sequence: TGTGCCGGCCGTAGCGGGGCGAACACCGGGGAGCTGTTTTTT.

The V gene is TRBV30, the J gene TRBJ2-7; the D is unclear. Per the germline V gene, CDR1 is GTSNPN and CDR2 is SVGIG (reference sequence). The CDR3 has 14 amino acids. V was shortened by 3 bases and J by 2 bases, with 14 bases between the two germline ends. Here the CDR3 reads CAWRGYGKAYEQYF. CDR3 DNA: TGTGCCTGGAGAGGCTACGGTAAGGCCTACGAGCAGTACTTC.

CDR3 residues: CASTPGSEREQYF. Here the CDR3 DNA reads TGTGCCAGCACCCCTGGGTCAGAGCGCGAGCAGTACTTC. The chain recombines TRBV7-9 with TRBJ2-7; D is uncertain. CDR3 length equals 13 residues. Germline CDR1 and CDR2: SEHNR and FQNEAQ (reference sequence). V dropped 7 bases and J dropped 6 bases, with 16 bases sitting between them.

This rearrangement joins TRBV29-1 to TRBJ2-2, with D possibly matching TRBD2 (7 bases). V lost 4 bases and J 3 bases, leaving 15 bases between the germline ends. CDR3 length: 15 amino acids. Germline V lookup: CDR1 SQVTM, CDR2 ANQGSEA. CDR3 coding DNA: TGCAGCGTTGTCGGGGGGCCTCCGGACACCGGGGAGCTGTTTTTT. This sequence encodes CSVVGGPPDTGELFF.